The rows below give T cell receptor beta chains drawn from one sample of a study of cytomegalovirus exposure and HLA in healthy donors. Generated by immunoSEQ multiplex PCR, the TCRdb table keeps only in-frame clones and is missing some. The table records around 110,000 clones, approximately 9.4% of them present only once. The sample taken for sequencing was PBMCs. Receptors originate from a man younger than 40 in good health and CMV-seronegative. CDR3s include the opening cysteine and the closing phenylalanine or tryptophan. Fields, in order: V gene, CDR3 length, clone size, D gene, J gene, CDR3 DNA, CDR3 protein. A D gene is named only where the DNA matches it firmly. Some rows mark clone size as missing; the rest say once, few, many or name a class of expanded clone.

TRBV7-3	14	few	NA	TRBJ1-1	TGTGCCAGCAGCCCCCAGGGCCAGAACACTGAAGCTTTCTTT	CASSPQGQNTEAFF
TRBV7-2	13	few	NA	TRBJ2-3	TGTGCCAGCAGCTCGAGTAGCACAGATACGCAGTATTTT	CASSSSSTDTQYF
TRBV23-1	13	few	TRBD1	TRBJ2-7	TGCGCCAGCAGTCCTGCAGGGGGCTACGAGCAGTACTTC	CASSPAGGYEQYF
TRBV28	15	NA	TRBD2	TRBJ2-1	TGTGCCAGCAGTCCCTGGACTAGCGGGACCAATGAGCAGTTCTTC	CASSPWTSGTNEQFF
TRBV6-9	14	NA	TRBD2	TRBJ2-7	TGTGCCAGCAGGGACCGCCTAGCGGGAGGGTGCGAGTACTTC	CASRDRLAGGCEYF
TRBV18	15	few	NA	TRBJ1-5	TGTGCCAGCTCACCCCCGGGGTCTCGTAATCAGCCCCAGCATTTT	CASSPPGSRNQPQHF
TRBV7-3	15	few	TRBD2	TRBJ2-5	TGTGCCAGCAGCCCCCAAGGGCTAGCGGAAGAGACCCAGTACTTC	CASSPQGLAEETQYF
TRBV28	16	few	NA	TRBJ2-1	TGTGCCAGCAGTTCCCTACAGAGGGACATACACAATGAGCAGTTCTTC	CASSSLQRDIHNEQFF
TRBV5-5	13	few	NA	TRBJ1-4	TGTGCCAGCAGCCCTGGAGGCGGGGAAAAACTGTTTTTT	CASSPGGGEKLFF
TRBV2	15	NA	TRBD1	TRBJ1-2	TGTGCCAGCAAGGGACAGGGCCTGTCTAACTATGGCTACACCTTC	CASKGQGLSNYGYTF